One sample yielded the 23 T cell receptor beta chains listed below, sequenced in a study of patients and donors after allogeneic stem cell transplantation. TCRdb passed the RT-PCR reads through MiXCR, listing each CDR3 protein once. Of roughly 230,000 distinct CDR3 sequences detected, around an eighth appear once; the ten largest clones hold 9.5% to 13%. The material sequenced was blood, either unsorted or a sorted T cell fraction (not recorded which). The receptor set was obtained from a human donor who was either an allogeneic HSCT recipient or a stem cell or donor lymphocyte infusion donor (not recorded which). It is not recorded whose cells these are; they may come from a transplant donor.

This clonotype was seen ten or more times. The CDR3 loop is CASYNNEQFF. In DNA, the CDR3 is TGTGCCAGCTATAACAATGAGCAGTTCTTC. This chain links TRBV18 with TRBJ2-1; D uncertain. V was pared by 7 bases and J by 5 bases, with 3 bases between. The length of the CDR3 is 10 residues. From germline, CDR1 is KGHSH and CDR2 LQKENI.

The genes are TRBV28 and TRBJ1-2; D is undetermined. This CDR3 has 12 amino acids. V lost 4 bases and J lost 6, with 9 bases in between. Germline-derived CDR1 and CDR2 are MDHEN and SYDVKM. The CDR3 nucleotides are TGTGCCAGCAGTTCCGCGGATGATGGCTACACCTTC. Its translation: CASSSADDGYTF.

The chain joins TRBV7-9 to TRBJ1-1, with 9 bases that match TRBD1. Germline V gene sequence: CDR1 SEHNR, CDR2 FQNEAQ (reference sequence). This CDR3 has 13 amino acids. V shed 1 base, J shed 11 bases, and the junction held 5 bases outside the gene matches. In DNA, the CDR3 is TGTGCCAGCAGCTTAGAGGGACAGGGAAGGGCTTTCTTT. Amino acid sequence: CASSLEGQGRAFF.

This clonotype was detected only a few times. The chain carries TRBV20-1 and TRBJ2-1, with a possible D match to TRBD2 (5 bases). The germline V gene encodes CDR1 DFQATT and CDR2 SNEGSKA (reference sequence). The CDR3 consists of 16 residues. The V end was cut by 0 bases, the J end by 3 bases, with 15 bases between. CDR3 in amino acids: CSARDRRYEGYNEQFF. In nucleotides, the CDR3 is TGCAGTGCTAGAGATCGGAGGTACGAGGGCTACAATGAGCAGTTCTTC.

The chain recombines TRBV4-2 with TRBJ1-2, with TRBD1 matching 8 bases. Looked up from germline, CDR1 is LGHNA and CDR2 is YNFKEQ. The V and J ends lost 3 bases and 5 bases, in that order; junction bases with no gene match: 5. This CDR3 is built from 14 residues. Written as DNA, the CDR3 is TGTGCCAGCAGCCATGACAGGGGTCCGTATGGCTACACCTTC. Translation gives CASSHDRGPYGYTF.

V gene TRBV5-5 combines with J gene TRBJ2-1; 8 nucleotides match TRBD2. The V segment lost 8 bases and the J segment 7 bases; nucleotides outside the gene matches: 11. Germline V gives CDR1 SGHKS, CDR2 YYEKEE (reference sequence). This CDR3 has 14 residues. As DNA, the CDR3 is TGTGCCAGTTACATGGGGGGACTAGGAAATGAGCAGTTCTTC. Amino acids: CASYMGGLGNEQFF.

The chain joins TRBV5-5 to TRBJ2-3; possible D gene TRBD2, 6 bases. The V end was cut by 1 base, the J end by 8 bases, with 11 bases between. This CDR3 comprises 13 residues. The germline V gene encodes CDR1 SGHKS and CDR2 YYEKEE (reference sequence). CDR3 bases: TGTGCCAGCAGCTTGCGGGGGAGCGGTACGCAGTATTTT. Protein product: CASSLRGSGTQYF.

This clonotype was seen more than once but under ten times. The chain joins TRBV5-1 to TRBJ1-1, with D hard to call. V lost 2 bases, J lost 3 bases, and 11 bases lay in between. Germline-derived CDR1 and CDR2 are SGHRS and YFSETQ. The CDR3 loop spans 14 amino acids. The chain's CDR3 is CASSFSIRDTEAFF. CDR3 coding DNA: TGCGCCAGCAGCTTCTCAATTAGGGACACTGAAGCTTTCTTT.

This clonotype was seen a handful of times. The chain combines TRBV6-4 with TRBJ2-3; the match to TRBD2 covers 10 bases. Looked up from germline, CDR1 is MRHNA and CDR2 is SNTAGT. V was pared by 3 bases and J by 4 bases, with 4 bases of the junction left unmatched. This CDR3 is 15 amino acids long. CDR3 region: CASSEAGGRADTQYF. The CDR3 DNA is TGTGCCAGCAGTGAAGCGGGAGGGCGGGCAGATACGCAGTATTTT.

The rearrangement links TRBV7-8 to TRBJ2-1; D unclear. The CDR3 loop spans 13 amino acids. The germline V gene has CDR1 SGHVS and CDR2 FQNEAQ. Deletions cut 5 bases from V and 8 bases from J, with 13 bases between. CDR3 amino acids: CASSPPRRDEQFF. The CDR3 DNA is TGTGCCAGCAGCCCGCCCCGGCGAGATGAGCAGTTCTTC. The whole variable domain, filled in from reference TRBV7-8 and TRBJ2-1, reads GAGVSQSPRYKVAKRGQDVALRCDPISGHVSLFWYQQALGQGPEFLTYFQNEAQLDKSGLPSDRFFAERPEGSVSTLKIQRTQQEDSAVYLCASSPPRRDEQFFGPGTRLTVL.

Here the CDR3 DNA reads TGTGCCAGTAGTATGTTGGGAAACTATGGCTACACCTTC. It specifies CASSMLGNYGYTF. The rearrangement uses TRBV19 and TRBJ1-2; D is unresolved. Germline V lookup: CDR1 LNHDA, CDR2 SQIVND (reference sequence). Deletions cut 3 bases from V and 2 bases from J, with 7 bases between. This CDR3 is built from 13 residues.

With respect to this clonotype: A read error may explain this, as a much larger clone is one base away. This rearrangement joins TRBV29-1 to TRBJ2-3; 7 bases fit TRBD2. With 4 bases clipped from V and 8 bases from J, the junction kept 9 bases outside the gene matches. Germline V gene data show CDR1 as SQVTM and CDR2 as ANQGSEA. The CDR3 is made up of 13 amino acids. CDR3 amino acids: CSVGTRATGTQYF. CDR3 DNA sequence: TGCAGCGTTGGGACTAGAGCGACGGGTACGCAGTATTTT.

This clonotype occurred a few times. The rearrangement links TRBV5-6 to TRBJ2-3; D is perhaps TRBD1 (7 bases). V was clipped by 5 bases and J by 1 base, with 14 bases between them. CDR1 and CDR2 from the germline V gene are SGHDT and YYEEEE. The CDR3 has 15 residues. The CDR3 nucleotides are TGTGCCAGCAGTCCAGGGGGGATCCGCACAGATACGCAGTATTTT. Protein sequence: CASSPGGIRTDTQYF. Combining the CDR3 with reference TRBV5-6 and TRBJ2-3 gives the whole variable domain DAGVTQSPTHLIKTRGQQVTLRCSPKSGHDTVSWYQQALGQGPQFIFQYYEEEERQRGNFPDRFSGHQFPNYSSELNVNALLLGDSALYLCASSPGGIRTDTQYFGPGTRLTVL.

The rearrangement links TRBV20-1 to TRBJ1-2; D not certain. This CDR3 region has 13 residues. Trimming stripped 3 bases from V and 8 bases from J, with 16 bases between. The germline V gene encodes CDR1 DFQATT and CDR2 SNEGSKA (reference sequence). CDR3 in amino acids: CSARPPVTSGYTF. CDR3 DNA: TGCAGTGCTAGGCCCCCTGTTACGTCGGGCTACACCTTC.

This clonotype has just a few counts. The genes are TRBV19 and TRBJ1-6; possible D gene TRBD1, 6 bases. The CDR3 extends over 13 amino acids. CDR1 is LNHDA and CDR2 is SQIVND in the germline V gene (reference sequence). Trimming took 8 bases from V and 6 from J, leaving 11 bases between them. CDR3 nucleotide sequence: TGTGCCAGTGAAGAGGGGGGTAATTCACCCCTCCACTTT. Its protein product is CASEEGGNSPLHF.

The chain uses TRBV5-4 and TRBJ2-5; TRBD2 matches at 11 bases. In germline, CDR1 is SGHNT, CDR2 YYREEE (reference sequence). Trimming cost V 4 bases and J 4 bases; bases outside gene matches: 6. This CDR3 comprises 15 residues. CDR3 protein: CASSTLAGGGETQYF. Here the CDR3 DNA reads TGTGCCAGCAGCACGCTAGCGGGGGGCGGAGAGACCCAGTACTTC.

This rearrangement joins TRBV3-1 to TRBJ2-2; 12 nucleotides agree with TRBD2. Per the germline V gene, CDR1 is LGHDT and CDR2 is YNNKEL (reference sequence). V trimming: 1 base; J trimming: 7 bases; junction bases outside the gene matches: 4. The CDR3 covers 16 residues. The CDR3 reads CASSQGLAGGIGELFF. Here the CDR3 DNA reads TGTGCCAGCAGCCAAGGCCTAGCGGGGGGGATCGGGGAGCTGTTTTTT.

This clonotype was recorded at least ten times. The chain employs TRBV29-1 and TRBJ1-5; TRBD1 agrees at 11 bases. CDR1 is SQVTM and CDR2 is ANQGSEA in the germline V gene. The CDR3 sequence is 14 residues long. V lost 6 bases to trimming and J lost 8 bases; unmatched junction nucleotides: 9. As DNA, the CDR3 is TGCAGCGTGTGGACAGGGGGCAGGGGGGAGCCCCAGCATTTT. Translated, it gives CSVWTGGRGEPQHF.

This clonotype was observed a handful of times. The chain combines TRBV19 with TRBJ1-2; D is possibly TRBD1 (5 bases). The CDR3 loop spans 14 amino acids. The V gene's germline CDR1 is LNHDA and CDR2 SQIVND (reference sequence). Trimming removed 2 bases at V and 8 bases at J, with 15 bases between. CDR3 DNA: TGTGCCAGTAGTATACCGGGGGAAGGGGTAGGCTACACCTTC. It codes for CASSIPGEGVGYTF. The whole variable domain, remainder taken from reference TRBV19 and TRBJ1-2, is DGGITQSPKYLFRKEGQNVTLSCEQNLNHDAMYWYRQDPGQGLRLIYYSQIVNDFQKGDIAEGYSVSREKKESFPLTVTSAQKNPTAFYLCASSIPGEGVGYTFGSGTRLTVV.

This clonotype came up a few times. This sequence joins TRBV24-1 and TRBJ2-3; tentatively, D is TRBD1 (6 bases). The CDR3 runs to 16 residues. CDR1 KGHDR and CDR2 SFDVKD come from the germline V gene. Trimming left V 6 bases short and J 0 bases short, with 15 bases between. CDR3 sequence: CATSPRSRGSTDTQYF. The DNA of the CDR3 is TGTGCCACCAGTCCGCGATCCAGGGGTAGCACAGATACGCAGTATTTT.

The chain joins TRBV2 to TRBJ1-2; D ambiguous. V was trimmed by 3 bases and J by 2 bases, leaving 7 bases between them. From germline, CDR1 is SNHLY and CDR2 FYNNEI. The CDR3 runs to 13 residues. CDR3 loop: CASSEGGNYGYTF. In DNA, the CDR3 is TGTGCCAGCAGTGAGGGCGGAAACTATGGCTACACCTTC.

The J gene is TRBJ2-7, the V gene TRBV7-7; D possibly corresponds to TRBD2 (6 bases). V was clipped by 5 bases and J by 9 bases, with 20 bases between them. This CDR3 is built from 14 residues. Germline lookup yields CDR1 SSHAT and CDR2 FNYEAQ (reference sequence). The CDR3 loop is CASSLKRDSLMQYF. The CDR3 DNA reads as TGTGCCAGCAGCCTCAAAAGGGACTCCTTGATGCAGTACTTC.

There are a few counts of this clonotype. J is TRBJ2-7 and V is TRBV29-1; 13 bases map to TRBD2. The junction had 3 bases not matched to a gene; V was cut back by 7 bases and J by 0 bases. CDR3 size: 14 residues. From germline, CDR1 is SQVTM and CDR2 ANQGSEA. The CDR3 DNA reads TGCAGCGGTCGGACTAGCGGGAGCTCCTACGAGCAGTACTTC. This sequence encodes CSGRTSGSSYEQYF.